The source of this T cell receptor beta chain is a study of CD8+ T cells in alopecia areata. Study-wide context: For the treated group, dosing was oral tofacitinib at 5 to 10 mg twice daily. The tofacitinib course ran for 6 to 18 months and was followed by 6 months off drug.

V was cut by 7 bases and J by 4 bases, with 7 bases left in between. The germline gives CDR1 SQVTM, CDR2 ANQGSEA. This CDR3 region has 10 residues. This clone was detected only a few times. Its antigen is still unknown. RNA extraction and reverse transcription yielded cDNA as sequencing template. Produced via immunoSEQ multiplex PCR; TCRdb's table is partial and in-frame only. The sample carries approximately 150,000 clones, 51% recorded once. Overall study findings and caveats: Patients shared TCRs less clearly than mice did, possibly for HLA-related reasons.

The input for sequencing was CD4+ T cells sorted from blood, taken at week 0. The chain links TRBV29-1 to TRBJ2-5; TRBD1 or TRBD2 may be the D gene (5 bases each). The receptor was isolated from a human donor with alopecia areata. The CDR3 protein is CSEGRETQYF. The CDR3 nucleotides read TGCAGCGAGGGGAGAGAGACCCAGTACTTC.